This T cell receptor (beta chain) was sequenced in a study of Graves' ophthalmopathy and Graves' hyperthyroidism. This clonotype was detected a few times. Its antigen is still unknown. Researchers took RNA transcripts and amplified TCR beta CDR3 regions from them. Scientists carried out first-round RT-PCR using HTBI primers and then a second-round multiplex PCR. One entry per CDR3 protein, called by TCRdb with MiXCR from the multiplex PCR reads. The data show about 380,000 distinct CDR3 sequences, 15% seen once. J was trimmed by 6 bases and V by 0 bases; bases with no gene match: 2. In germline, CDR1 is MGHRA, CDR2 YSYEKL. The CDR3 covers 13 residues. Study findings and constraints: Ophthalmopathy progression was predicted with around 71% sensitivity and roughly 79% specificity. Most expanded clonotypes in thyroid above 0.001 frequency also showed up in blood.

The diagnostic workup employed clinical symptoms, serum thyroxine, TRAb, thyroid ultrasound and orbital computed tomography. This receptor was taken from a woman between 18 and 30 years old with stable Graves' hyperthyroidism. Sequencing was carried out using peripheral blood. This chain joins TRBV4-1 and TRBJ2-7, with 7 bases lining up with TRBD2. The CDR3 DNA is TGCGCCAGCAGCCAAGATGGGAGGGGCGAGCAGTACTTC. This codes for CASSQDGRGEQYF.